The clone carrying this TCR beta chain was observed at least ten times. Its specificity is not known. TCR cDNA received a 3' ligated oligonucleotide that carried a UMI. Whole-blood samples were 2 to 3 ml of peripheral blood from healthy adult volunteers. Input was about 1 to 1,100 ng of DNase-treated total RNA without cell sorting. This sample was taken from a study of naive and memory T cell subsets. Whole-study results and caveats: This RNA-based method may be sensitive to activation-related transcript changes.

Germline V gene data show CDR1 as DFQATT and CDR2 as SNEGSKA (reference sequence). Trimming took 4 bases from V and 3 from J, leaving 9 bases between them. The CDR3 covers 12 residues. Ligated cDNA underwent four rounds of PCR with nested alpha and beta constant region primers and SP2. Reverse transcription of blood and skin TCR RNA was primed at alpha and beta constant regions. Using its own MiXCR run on the 5' RACE reads, TCRdb lists one record per CDR3 protein. The table shows 45,000 to 55,000 distinct CDR3 sequences, with approximately 4.5% occurring only once. V is TRBV20-1 and J is TRBJ1-1; the D gene is possibly TRBD1 (5 bases). The clonotype comes from a female donor in good health. The CDR3 loop is CSAMVGDTEAFF. Here the CDR3 DNA reads TGCAGTGCTATGGTGGGGGACACTGAAGCTTTCTTT.